Shown below are 4 T cell receptor beta chains from a single sample sequenced in a study of cytomegalovirus exposure and HLA in healthy donors. Amplification used 60 Vbeta primers and 13 Jbeta primers. The protocol was immunoSEQ multiplex PCR, while the TCRdb copy is restricted to in-frame clones and leaves out a portion. The table records roughly 78,000 clones, 50% to 80% of them present only once. Source material: PBMCs. The receptors shown here come from a man aged 35 to 55 in good health and CMV-seropositive.

This chain joins TRBV7-9 and TRBJ2-7; maybe TRBD1 (6 bases). The ends were cut back, 6 bases at V and 6 bases at J, with 12 bases in the middle. This CDR3 spans 12 amino acids. The germline V gene has CDR1 SEHNR and CDR2 FQNEAQ (reference sequence). DNA of the CDR3: TGTGCCAGCAGAATAGGGGGAAGCGAGCAGTACTTC. Translation gives CASRIGGSEQYF.

The V and J genes are TRBV5-1 and TRBJ1-1; 12 positions agree with TRBD1. The trim removed 4 bases at V and 5 bases at J, leaving 6 bases unmatched. The germline CDR1 and CDR2 sequences are SGHRS and YFSETQ. The CDR3 runs 15 residues. CDR3 residues: CASSPGQGARTEAFF. As DNA, the CDR3 is TGCGCCAGCAGCCCGGGACAGGGGGCGCGGACTGAAGCTTTCTTT.

The genes are TRBV7-8 and TRBJ2-5; 7 bases match TRBD1. The CDR3 is made up of 15 amino acids. Unmatched junction bases numbered 4, after V lost 3 bases and J lost 0 bases. Germline V gene lookup returns CDR1 SGHVS and CDR2 FQNEAQ. CDR3 DNA sequence: TGTGCCAGCAGCTTCATAGGACAGGACCAAGAGACCCAGTACTTC. Translating gives CASSFIGQDQETQYF.

The chain uses TRBV15 and TRBJ1-5, with TRBD1 as a possible D gene (5 bases). The CDR3 totals 17 residues. Trimming took off 0 bases at V and 6 bases at J, with 18 bases between the two ends. Germline V gene lookup returns CDR1 LNHNV and CDR2 YYDKDF (reference sequence). CDR3 DNA: TGTGCCACCAGCAGAGAGGGGGGGGAACTCCTTGTTCAGCCCCAGCATTTT. It codes for CATSREGGELLVQPQHF.